This TCR beta chain was sequenced in a study of beta chain features in type 1 diabetes. Study results and caveats: When Type 1 diabetes patients were examined, their TCRB CDR3s proved moderately but significantly shorter in all four CD4+ subsets.

Reverse transcription of all isolated RNA meant that expressed TCRB transcripts were sequenced. TCRdb's table, derived via immunoSEQ multiplex PCR, lists solely in-frame clones and lacks some. The profile shows 350,000 to 400,000 clones, around 12% of them singletons. This clone turned up a few times. Its antigen is unknown. The CDR3 is 14 residues long. Germline CDR1 MNHEY, CDR2 SMNVEV (reference sequence). V lost 6 bases to trimming and J lost 7 bases; unmatched junction nucleotides: 9. The sequencing input was naive CD4+ T cells from blood. The sequence derives from a woman under 30 with type 1 diabetes. The chain is built from TRBV27 and TRBJ2-7, with 10 bases fitting TRBD2. The CDR3, as DNA: TGTGCCAGCAGCCAAGCGGGAGGGCCCCGGGAGCAGTACTTC. It encodes CASSQAGGPREQYF.